Below are 6 T cell receptor beta chains sequenced from a single sample in a study of blood T cell repertoires in COVID-19. Assay: immunoSEQ multiplex PCR; the TCRdb copy retains only in-frame clones and omits some. The sample has 310,000 or so clones; about nine tenths are singletons. The sample taken for sequencing was peripheral blood. All receptors come from a man aged 50-59 years with active or convalescent COVID-19.

The chain couples TRBV4-1 to TRBJ1-6, with no clear D. The CDR3 sequence is 14 residues long. The V end was cut by 7 bases, the J end by 5 bases, with 12 bases between. Germline V gene sequence: CDR1 MGHRA, CDR2 YSYEKL. Here the CDR3 reads CASTPDMHNSPLHF. DNA for the CDR3: TGCGCCAGCACTCCTGACATGCATAATTCACCCCTCCACTTT.

The V call is TRBV28, the J call TRBJ1-5; D might be TRBD1 (5 bases). Trimming shortened V by 1 base and J by 1 base, and 17 bases separated the two germline ends. Germline V gene lookup returns CDR1 MDHEN and CDR2 SYDVKM. The CDR3 loop spans 18 amino acids. CDR3 amino acids: CASSLFRQGSGSNQPQHF. CDR3 nucleotide sequence: TGTGCCAGCAGTTTATTTCGCCAGGGCTCTGGGAGCAATCAGCCCCAGCATTTT.

This clone was counted once. The chain carries TRBV4-2 and TRBJ1-1; possibly TRBD1 for D (6 bases). Germline lookup yields CDR1 LGHNA and CDR2 YNFKEQ. Trimming removed 0 bases from V and 1 base from J, with 6 bases in between. The CDR3 has 14 amino acids. The CDR3 DNA reads TGTGCCAGCAGCCAAGAGGACAGGAACACTGAAGCTTTCTTT. Translated: CASSQEDRNTEAFF.

The J gene is TRBJ2-1, the V gene TRBV7-9, with 7 bases matching TRBD2. Germline trimming cut 8 bases from V and 2 bases from J; bases unmatched to any gene: 9. Germline values: CDR1 SEHNR, CDR2 FQNEAQ (reference sequence). CDR3 length equals 15 residues. CDR3 coding DNA: TGTGCCAGCCGCGGGCGGGGGAGTCCCTACAATGAGCAGTTCTTC. This sequence encodes CASRGRGSPYNEQFF.

The V and J genes are TRBV3-1 (or the pseudogene TRBV3-2) and TRBJ2-1, with D perhaps TRBD2 (6 bases). In germline, CDR1 is LGHDT, CDR2 YNNKEL (reference sequence). This CDR3 has 14 amino acids. V was clipped by 5 bases and J by 3 bases, with 11 bases between them. CDR3 sequence: CASSARDFYNEQFF. The CDR3 coding sequence is TGTGCCAGCAGCGCCCGGGACTTCTACAATGAGCAGTTCTTC.

As DNA, the CDR3 is TGCAGACCTCGGGCGCAAGGGGGTAACAATCAGCCCCAGCATTTT. Amino acid sequence: CRPRAQGGNNQPQHF. The chain recombines TRBV29-1 with TRBJ1-5, with a possible D match to TRBD1 (6 bases). CDR3 size: 15 residues. The V gene's germline CDR1 is SQVTM and CDR2 ANQGSEA.